This is a list of T cell receptor beta chains from one sample in a study of technical replicates of blood from a few donors. TCRdb keeps only in-frame clones here, not all; method: immunoSEQ multiplex PCR. The sample records about 68,000 clones, 95% to 97% being singletons. The sample comprised T cells isolated from PBMCs. These receptors all stem from a human donor in good health. CDR3s include the opening cysteine and the closing phenylalanine or tryptophan. The order of the fields is CDR3 protein, CDR3 DNA, V gene, clone size, D gene, CDR3 length, J gene. The D gene is left open where the match is weak. Some rows have no size entry. The others give once, few or many, or a class for an expanded clone.

CDR3 protein: CAWRSSGSGEQYF
CDR3 DNA: TGTGCCTGGAGGTCCAGCGGGAGTGGCGAGCAGTACTTC
V gene: TRBV30
clone size: NA
D gene: TRBD2
CDR3 length: 13
J gene: TRBJ2-7

CDR3 protein: CATKDRLNEKLFF
CDR3 DNA: TGTGCCACTAAGGACAGGCTTAATGAAAAACTGTTTTTT
V gene: TRBV9
clone size: NA
D gene: TRBD1
CDR3 length: 13
J gene: TRBJ1-4

CDR3 protein: CASSLAGYGYTF
CDR3 DNA: TGTGCCAGCAGTTTAGCAGGGTATGGCTACACCTTC
V gene: TRBV27
clone size: NA
D gene: NA
CDR3 length: 12
J gene: TRBJ1-2

CDR3 protein: CASSLASMNTEAFF
CDR3 DNA: TGTGCCAGCAGCTTAGCTAGCATGAACACTGAAGCTTTCTTT
V gene: TRBV7-9
clone size: NA
D gene: NA
CDR3 length: 14
J gene: TRBJ1-1

CDR3 protein: CASQTSGSQSEQYF
CDR3 DNA: TGCGCCAGCCAGACTAGCGGGAGTCAGAGCGAGCAGTACTTC
V gene: TRBV5-1
clone size: few
D gene: TRBD2
CDR3 length: 14
J gene: TRBJ2-7

CDR3 protein: CASSVDRETGELFF
CDR3 DNA: TGCGCCAGCAGCGTGGACAGAGAAACCGGGGAGCTGTTTTTT
V gene: TRBV5-1
clone size: NA
D gene: NA
CDR3 length: 14
J gene: TRBJ2-2

CDR3 protein: CASSRDSLLRYGYTF
CDR3 DNA: TGTGCCAGCAGCCGAGACAGCCTGCTTAGGTATGGCTACACCTTC
V gene: TRBV11-3
clone size: NA
D gene: NA
CDR3 length: 15
J gene: TRBJ1-2

CDR3 protein: CASSQDGLAESYEQYF
CDR3 DNA: TGCGCCAGCAGCCAAGACGGTTTAGCAGAGTCCTACGAGCAGTACTTC
V gene: TRBV4-3
clone size: NA
D gene: NA
CDR3 length: 16
J gene: TRBJ2-7

CDR3 protein: CASSLVEEGDTEAFF
CDR3 DNA: TGTGCCAGCAGCTTAGTAGAGGAGGGTGACACTGAAGCTTTCTTT
V gene: TRBV7-8
clone size: NA
D gene: NA
CDR3 length: 15
J gene: TRBJ1-1

CDR3 protein: CASSPAAGAFTGELFF
CDR3 DNA: TGTGCCAGCAGCCCCGCCGCTGGGGCTTTCACCGGGGAGCTGTTTTTT
V gene: TRBV7-2
clone size: NA
D gene: NA
CDR3 length: 16
J gene: TRBJ2-2

CDR3 protein: CAISDRRGKLFF
CDR3 DNA: TGTGCCATCAGTGACAGAAGGGGGAAACTGTTTTTT
V gene: TRBV10-3
clone size: NA
D gene: NA
CDR3 length: 12
J gene: TRBJ1-4

CDR3 protein: CASGPSIGTVSQPQHF
CDR3 DNA: TGTGCTAGTGGTCCCTCCATTGGGACTGTCTCTCAGCCCCAGCATTTT
V gene: TRBV12-5
clone size: NA
D gene: NA
CDR3 length: 16
J gene: TRBJ1-5

CDR3 protein: CASSLSNRVYGYTF
CDR3 DNA: TGTGCCAGCAGTTTATCTAACAGGGTCTATGGCTACACCTTC
V gene: TRBV28
clone size: NA
D gene: NA
CDR3 length: 14
J gene: TRBJ1-2

CDR3 protein: CASSADRVPYEQYF
CDR3 DNA: TGTGCCAGCAGTGCCGACAGGGTTCCCTACGAGCAGTACTTC
V gene: TRBV6-1
clone size: NA
D gene: TRBD1
CDR3 length: 14
J gene: TRBJ2-7

CDR3 protein: CSALLNIQYF
CDR3 DNA: TGCAGTGCTCTCTTAAACATTCAGTACTTC
V gene: TRBV20-1
clone size: NA
D gene: NA
CDR3 length: 10
J gene: TRBJ2-4

CDR3 protein: CASSPGGAIGETQYF
CDR3 DNA: TGTGCCAGCAGCCCCGGGGGGGCGATAGGAGAGACCCAGTACTTC
V gene: TRBV27
clone size: NA
D gene: TRBD2
CDR3 length: 15
J gene: TRBJ2-5

CDR3 protein: CATSRGQGVGQETQYF
CDR3 DNA: TGTGCCACCAGCAGAGGTCAGGGTGTCGGACAAGAGACCCAGTACTTC
V gene: TRBV15
clone size: NA
D gene: NA
CDR3 length: 16
J gene: TRBJ2-5

CDR3 protein: CASSLRVFLETQYF
CDR3 DNA: TGTGCCAGCAGCTTACGGGTATTCTTGGAGACCCAGTACTTC
V gene: TRBV13
clone size: NA
D gene: NA
CDR3 length: 14
J gene: TRBJ2-5

CDR3 protein: CASECRGRRGYTF
CDR3 DNA: TGTGCCAGCGAGTGCAGGGGGCGCCGGGGCTACACCTTC
V gene: TRBV6-4
clone size: NA
D gene: TRBD1
CDR3 length: 13
J gene: TRBJ1-2

CDR3 protein: CSVGQGGSYEQYF
CDR3 DNA: TGCAGCGTTGGACAGGGAGGTTCCTACGAGCAGTACTTC
V gene: TRBV29-1
clone size: NA
D gene: NA
CDR3 length: 13
J gene: TRBJ2-7

CDR3 protein: CAISESAGLSYEQYF
CDR3 DNA: TGTGCCATCAGTGAGTCAGCCGGTCTATCCTACGAGCAGTACTTC
V gene: TRBV10-3
clone size: NA
D gene: NA
CDR3 length: 15
J gene: TRBJ2-7

CDR3 protein: CASSFLGSIETQYF
CDR3 DNA: TGTGCCAGCAGCTTTTTGGGCAGCATAGAGACCCAGTACTTC
V gene: TRBV7-9
clone size: NA
D gene: NA
CDR3 length: 14
J gene: TRBJ2-5

CDR3 protein: CSVESGTGGYEQYF
CDR3 DNA: TGCAGCGTTGAAAGCGGGACAGGGGGCTACGAGCAGTACTTC
V gene: TRBV29-1
clone size: NA
D gene: TRBD1
CDR3 length: 14
J gene: TRBJ2-7

CDR3 protein: CASSLVLAGAGELFF
CDR3 DNA: TGCGCCAGCAGCTTGGTACTAGCGGGAGCCGGGGAGCTGTTTTTT
V gene: TRBV5-1
clone size: NA
D gene: TRBD2
CDR3 length: 15
J gene: TRBJ2-2

CDR3 protein: CASRRNRATEAFF
CDR3 DNA: TGTGCCAGCAGAAGGAACAGGGCCACTGAAGCTTTCTTT
V gene: TRBV6-5
clone size: NA
D gene: NA
CDR3 length: 13
J gene: TRBJ1-1

CDR3 protein: CATSSDGQGVKPYEQYF
CDR3 DNA: TGTGCCACCAGCAGTGACGGACAGGGGGTCAAACCCTACGAGCAGTACTTC
V gene: TRBV15
clone size: NA
D gene: TRBD1
CDR3 length: 17
J gene: TRBJ2-7

CDR3 protein: CASSDSFRSSTDTQYF
CDR3 DNA: TGTGCCAGCAGTGACTCGTTTCGGTCTAGCACAGATACGCAGTATTTT
V gene: TRBV6-4
clone size: NA
D gene: NA
CDR3 length: 16
J gene: TRBJ2-3

CDR3 protein: CASSLQRDIYGYTF
CDR3 DNA: TGTGCCAGCAGTCTCCAACGGGACATCTATGGCTACACCTTC
V gene: TRBV6-5
clone size: NA
D gene: NA
CDR3 length: 14
J gene: TRBJ1-2

CDR3 protein: CASSFFGAGGQYEQYF
CDR3 DNA: TGTGCCAGCAGTTTCTTTGGGGCGGGAGGACAGTACGAGCAGTACTTC
V gene: TRBV27
clone size: once
D gene: TRBD2
CDR3 length: 16
J gene: TRBJ2-7

CDR3 protein: CASRPSTKNTEAFF
CDR3 DNA: TGTGCAAGTCGCCCATCGACAAAGAACACTGAAGCTTTCTTT
V gene: TRBV12-2
clone size: NA
D gene: NA
CDR3 length: 14
J gene: TRBJ1-1

CDR3 protein: CASSLVPGSPGNTIYF
CDR3 DNA: TGTGCCAGCAGCTTAGTTCCAGGGTCCCCTGGAAACACCATATATTTT
V gene: TRBV7-2
clone size: NA
D gene: NA
CDR3 length: 16
J gene: TRBJ1-3

CDR3 protein: CASSSFFSNTEAFF
CDR3 DNA: TGTGCCAGCAGCTCCTTTTTTTCCAACACTGAAGCTTTCTTT
V gene: TRBV5-6
clone size: NA
D gene: NA
CDR3 length: 14
J gene: TRBJ1-1

CDR3 protein: CSVAAGYYGYTF
CDR3 DNA: TGCAGCGTTGCTGCAGGGTACTATGGCTACACCTTC
V gene: TRBV29-1
clone size: NA
D gene: NA
CDR3 length: 12
J gene: TRBJ1-2

CDR3 protein: CASQPTRVGGPLEQFF
CDR3 DNA: TGTGCCAGCCAACCCACGCGGGTGGGAGGGCCTCTTGAGCAGTTCTTC
V gene: TRBV13
clone size: NA
D gene: TRBD2
CDR3 length: 16
J gene: TRBJ2-1

CDR3 protein: CASSPETSGMGGTQYF
CDR3 DNA: TGCGCCAGCAGCCCGGAGACTAGCGGGATGGGGGGTACGCAGTATTTT
V gene: TRBV5-1
clone size: NA
D gene: TRBD2
CDR3 length: 16
J gene: TRBJ2-3

CDR3 protein: CASNRLAGGPNEQFF
CDR3 DNA: TGTGCCAGCAACCGACTAGCGGGAGGGCCAAATGAGCAGTTCTTC
V gene: TRBV6-5
clone size: NA
D gene: TRBD2
CDR3 length: 15
J gene: TRBJ2-1

CDR3 protein: CASSLAVDTQYF
CDR3 DNA: TGCGCCAGCAGCTTGGCCGTAGATACGCAGTATTTT
V gene: TRBV5-1
clone size: once
D gene: NA
CDR3 length: 12
J gene: TRBJ2-3

CDR3 protein: CAARAAGRNEKLFF
CDR3 DNA: TGTGCCGCCAGGGCCGCCGGTCGTAATGAAAAACTGTTTTTT
V gene: TRBV10-3
clone size: NA
D gene: NA
CDR3 length: 14
J gene: TRBJ1-4

CDR3 protein: CAIRQGGTYEQYF
CDR3 DNA: TGTGCCATTCGACAGGGAGGAACCTACGAGCAGTACTTC
V gene: TRBV28
clone size: NA
D gene: NA
CDR3 length: 13
J gene: TRBJ2-7